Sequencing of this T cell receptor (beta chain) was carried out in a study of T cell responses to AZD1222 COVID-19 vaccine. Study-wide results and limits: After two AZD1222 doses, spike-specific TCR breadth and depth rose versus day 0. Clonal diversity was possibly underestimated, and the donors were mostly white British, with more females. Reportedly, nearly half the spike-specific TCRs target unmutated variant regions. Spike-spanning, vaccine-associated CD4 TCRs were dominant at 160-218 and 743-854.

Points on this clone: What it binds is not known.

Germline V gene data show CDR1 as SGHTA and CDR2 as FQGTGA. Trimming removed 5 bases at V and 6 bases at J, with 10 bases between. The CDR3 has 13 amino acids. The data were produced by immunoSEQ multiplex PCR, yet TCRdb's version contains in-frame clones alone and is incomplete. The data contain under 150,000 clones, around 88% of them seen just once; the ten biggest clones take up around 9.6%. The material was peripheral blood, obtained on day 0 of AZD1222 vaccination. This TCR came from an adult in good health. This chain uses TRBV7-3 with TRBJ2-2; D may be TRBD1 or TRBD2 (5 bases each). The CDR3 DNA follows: TGTGCCAGCAGCCAAGGGGACGCCGGGGAGCTGTTTTTT. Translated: CASSQGDAGELFF. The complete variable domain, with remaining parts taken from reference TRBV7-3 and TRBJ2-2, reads GAGVSQTPSNKVTEKGKYVELRCDPISGHTALYWYRQSLGQGPEFLIYFQGTGAADDSGLPNDRFFAVRPEGSVSTLKIQRTERGDSAVYLCASSQGDAGELFFGEGSRLTVL.